This TCR beta chain was profiled in a study of blood T cell repertoires in COVID-19 (dated by TCRdb to the early 2020s). A note on the overall study: Samples from collaborators originated in the United States, Italy and Spain and spanned both the acute and convalescent phases of COVID-19. The prospective study material was composed of cDNA or gDNA derived from T cells, B-cell-depleted T cells, or PBMCs. Deeply sampled blood TCRbeta repertoires from subjects exposed to, actively infected with, or recovered from COVID-19 were included in the dataset. A freely available public database, intended as a resource for researchers studying the immune response to SARS-CoV-2, is where the repertoires were released. Samples were obtained from the ongoing ImmuneRACE study (first 160 participants) and from 1,254 subjects provided by 6 global collaborators. Nearly every sample came with metadata listing a de-identified subject ID, COVID-19 status, age in years and sex. Where available, HLA class I and class II types were taken from metadata supplied by the sample provider and were not determined by assay-based typing.

In Seattle, one collaborating source enrolled patients while the infection was active and tracked those patients longitudinally over the course of disease. Each collaborating institution followed its own protocols to collect whole blood in K2EDTA tubes. For TCRbeta analysis, collaborator samples were shipped as frozen whole blood, as isolated PBMCs, or as DNA extracted from either sample type. What the study reported, not specific to this receptor: The amount of clinical and demographic metadata varied by source and participant and was provided uncurated.

As for this clone: What this receptor recognizes is not known. The input lacks base qualities; no much larger clone sits a single base away.

TCRbeta CDR3 regions were amplified from genomic DNA by means of the immunoSEQ Assay, a bias-controlled multiplex PCR. In the source study's methods: The number of nucleated cells in each sample was estimated from the amplification of reference gene primers within the assay. Sequence reads were collapsed and filtered to measure the absolute abundance of every unique TCRbeta CDR3 rearrangement. Productive Simpson clonality was computed per sample as the square root of Simpson's diversity index over productive rearrangements. TCRdb stores this immuneACCESS table with in-frame sequences only. Part of the clones is absent; in the studies checked, under half of the shortfall reflects unresolved V genes, and no reason is known for the rest. For V, J and clone size, that table is used; D and trimming come from the DNA. The table for this sample lists under 250,000 clones; about 93% of them were counted only once. Of the sample, 0.82% falls within the top ten clones.

Trimming at the junction amounts to 0 bases on V and 1 base on J, and the germline ends lie 12 bases apart. CDR3 length: 16 amino acids, cysteine to phenylalanine. Only CDR3 DNA remains: 48 bases, in frame from the first base. The chain uses TRBV23-1 and TRBJ2-5; there is no confident call for the D gene. TRBV23-1 belongs to the ORF category, with a function that is uncertain. The sequence was collected from a man aged 60 to 69 with COVID-19, enrolled during active disease. Source material: peripheral blood. The CDR3 reads as follows: CASSQSRSNFQETQYF. The DNA sequence is TGCGCCAGCAGTCAATCTCGGAGTAACTTCCAAGAGACCCAGTACTTC.